What follows are 22 T cell receptor beta chains derived from one specimen sequenced in a study of T cells in Graves' hyperthyroidism and ophthalmopathy. The investigators amplified TCR beta CDR3 regions from RNA transcripts. When the TCR CDR3 underwent first-round RT-PCR, the HTBI primer set was used. Each CDR3 protein is one row after TCRdb ran MiXCR on the multiplex PCR reads. The sample lists about 49,000 distinct CDR3 sequences, about 53% occurring once. Sample: peripheral blood or thyroid tissue (not recorded which). These receptors came from a man younger than 35 with Graves' hyperthyroidism.

The chain has TRBV24-1 and TRBJ2-7, with 10 positions matching TRBD1. The V and J ends lost 6 bases and 3 bases, in that order; junction bases with no gene match: 4. The germline V gene has CDR1 KGHDR and CDR2 SFDVKD. This CDR3 spans 14 amino acids. CDR3 sequence: CATSPGTGVYEQYF. The CDR3 DNA is TGTGCCACCAGTCCCGGGACAGGGGTCTACGAGCAGTACTTC.

The rearrangement uses TRBV24-1 and TRBJ1-5; no firm D call. The CDR3 loop spans 13 amino acids. The germline V and J ends were trimmed by 5 bases and 2 bases, with 6 bases remaining between them. Germline-derived CDR1 and CDR2 are KGHDR and SFDVKD. CDR3 sequence: CATSVGGNQPQHF. The CDR3 DNA sequence: TGTGCCACCAGTGTGGGCGGCAATCAGCCCCAGCATTTT.

This clonotype was recorded many times. This chain joins TRBV6-1 and TRBJ2-7, with unresolved D. Germline CDR1 and CDR2: MNHNS and SASEGT. The germline V and J ends were trimmed by 10 bases and 0 bases, with 10 bases remaining between them. The CDR3 is 12 residues long. CDR3 bases: TGTGCCACTGGGCAGGACTCCTACGAGCAGTACTTC. Translated, it gives CATGQDSYEQYF.

This clonotype came up a few times. The chain has TRBV15 and TRBJ1-1; no clear D. The germline V gene has CDR1 LNHNV and CDR2 YYDKDF (reference sequence). The CDR3 length is 14 residues. V lost 0 bases to trimming and J lost 5 bases, with 10 bases between them. The CDR3 sequence: CATSRDHAGTEAFF. The CDR3 DNA follows: TGTGCCACCAGCAGAGATCACGCCGGGACTGAAGCTTTCTTT.

The chain uses TRBV5-6 and TRBJ1-3; 7 bases fit TRBD1. The CDR3 covers 15 residues. Germline V gene data show CDR1 as SGHDT and CDR2 as YYEEEE. The V segment lost 2 bases and the J segment 0 bases; nucleotides outside the gene matches: 2. The DNA of the CDR3 is TGTGCCAGCAGCTTTGGACAGGTCTCTGGAAACACCATATATTTT. Protein product: CASSFGQVSGNTIYF.

V is TRBV10-1 and J is TRBJ1-1; D unresolved. The germline V gene encodes CDR1 WNHNN and CDR2 SYGVQD (reference sequence). The ends were cut back, 0 bases at V and 3 bases at J, with 8 bases in the middle. The CDR3 has 14 amino acids. CDR3 protein: CASSESTKYTEAFF. The CDR3 DNA reads as TGCGCCAGCAGTGAGTCGACCAAGTACACTGAAGCTTTCTTT.

About this clonotype: Its ends do not fully match the called genes, so a read error is possible. The chain uses TRBV20-1 and TRBJ1-5, with D possibly being TRBD1 (5 bases). The CDR3 has 16 residues. The germline gives CDR1 DFQATT, CDR2 SNEGSKA (reference sequence). The CDR3 sequence: CSASPTQGGSNQPHHF. The CDR3, as DNA: TGCAGTGCTAGCCCGACCCAGGGAGGGTCGAATCAGCCCCATCATTTT.

The chain links TRBV19 to TRBJ2-7, with D uncertain. Between the trimmed V and J ends, which lost 3 bases and 0 bases, there was a span of 6 bases. The V gene's germline CDR1 is LNHDA and CDR2 SQIVND (reference sequence). The CDR3 totals 13 residues. The DNA of the CDR3 is TGTGCCAGTAGTATTCAGGTCTCCTACGAGCAGTACTTC. This gives the protein CASSIQVSYEQYF.

The chain links TRBV20-1 to TRBJ1-2, with unresolved D. Germline lookup yields CDR1 DFQATT and CDR2 SNEGSKA (reference sequence). The CDR3 covers 12 residues. Trimming left V 8 bases short and J 8 bases short, with 18 bases between. CDR3 DNA sequence: TGCAGTTCACTCGGGGTCCCATCCGGCTACACCTTC. It encodes CSSLGVPSGYTF.

V is TRBV15 and J is TRBJ1-1, with a tentative D call TRBD1 (6 bases). The CDR3 spans 14 residues. Deletions cut 1 base from V and 6 bases from J, with 12 bases between. Germline-derived CDR1 and CDR2 are LNHNV and YYDKDF (reference sequence). The CDR3, as DNA: TGTGCCACCAGCAGAGTGGGGGCTATAGCTGAAGCTTTCTTT. Translating it yields CATSRVGAIAEAFF.

The chain couples TRBV20-1 to TRBJ2-5; D is unclear. Trimming cost V 3 bases and J 7 bases, with 15 bases left between them. CDR1 and CDR2 from the germline V gene are DFQATT and SNEGSKA (reference sequence). The CDR3 length is 13 residues. The chain's CDR3 is CSASLRSAWTQYF. In nucleotides, the CDR3 is TGCAGTGCTAGTCTGCGGAGCGCGTGGACCCAGTACTTC.

This clonotype came up once. This chain uses TRBV5-1 with TRBJ1-3; D is unclear. The CDR3 is made up of 14 amino acids. CDR1 and CDR2 (germline): SGHRS, YFSETQ. V was trimmed by 0 bases and J by 6 bases, leaving 10 bases between them. This chain's CDR3 is CASSLAGGENTIYF. The CDR3 coding sequence is TGCGCCAGCAGCTTGGCAGGTGGGGAAAACACCATATATTTT. Full variable domain (remainder filled in from reference TRBV5-1 and TRBJ1-3): KAGVTQTPRYLIKTRGQQVTLSCSPISGHRSVSWYQQTPGQGLQFLFEYFSETQRNKGNFPGRFSGRQFSNSRSEMNVSTLELGDSALYLCASSLAGGENTIYFGEGSWLTVV.

This chain connects TRBV11-1 to TRBJ2-7, with D possibly TRBD1 on 5 matching bases. The CDR3 length is 11 residues. Germline V CDR1 and CDR2: SGHAT, FQDESV (reference sequence). Trimming pared 8 bases from V and 0 bases from J, leaving 5 bases between. This CDR3 reads CASGASYEQYF. The CDR3 region has the DNA TGTGCCAGCGGGGCCTCCTACGAGCAGTACTTC. The full variable domain, rest sourced from reference TRBV11-1 and TRBJ2-7, is EAEVAQSPRYKITEKSQAVAFWCDPISGHATLYWYRQILGQGPELLVQFQDESVVDDSQLPKDRFSAERLKGVDSTLKIQPAELGDSAMYLCASGASYEQYFGPGTRLTVT.

The chain recombines TRBV5-1 with TRBJ1-2; D is perhaps TRBD1 (6 bases). Germline-derived CDR1 and CDR2 are SGHRS and YFSETQ. Trimming took off 4 bases at V and 5 bases at J, with 12 bases between the two ends. The CDR3 is 13 amino acids. CDR3 DNA: TGCGCCAGCAGCCCGGGGGCAGGGTATGGCTACACCTTC. Encoded protein: CASSPGAGYGYTF.

This clonotype has at least ten counts. This chain connects TRBV20-1 to TRBJ1-5; no firm D call. The CDR3 contains 14 residues. CDR1 is DFQATT and CDR2 is SNEGSKA in the germline V gene (reference sequence). Deletions cut 0 bases from V and 4 bases from J, with 10 bases between. Here the CDR3 reads CSARDGRPNQPQHF. The CDR3 nucleotides read TGCAGTGCTAGAGATGGGCGGCCGAATCAGCCCCAGCATTTT.

The chain recombines TRBV30 with TRBJ1-5; 8 positions agree with TRBD1. Germline CDR1 is GTSNPN and CDR2 is SVGIG (reference sequence). The V segment lost 7 bases and the J segment 0 bases; nucleotides outside the gene matches: 11. This CDR3 contains 16 residues. The CDR3 DNA follows: TGTGCCTTACTAGGACAGGGCCCTTATAGCAATCAGCCCCAGCATTTT. Protein: CALLGQGPYSNQPQHF.

The V gene is TRBV20-1, the J gene TRBJ1-2; D is undetermined. This CDR3 is built from 10 residues. V gave up 1 base and J gave up 8 bases, with 5 bases separating them. Germline V CDR1 and CDR2: DFQATT, SNEGSKA (reference sequence). The CDR3 bases are TGCAGTGCTAGAGGATGGGGCTACACCTTC. Encoded protein: CSARGWGYTF.

This clonotype was found many times. The CDR3 nucleotides are TGTGCCAGCAGCTTAGGGGGACGGACGAACACTGAAGCTTTCTTT. This codes for CASSLGGRTNTEAFF. V usage is TRBV7-9 and J usage is TRBJ1-1; the D gene is possibly TRBD1 (5 bases). Germline assignment: CDR1 SEHNR and CDR2 FQNEAQ (reference sequence). The CDR3 consists of 15 residues. V dropped 1 base and J dropped 1 base, with 10 bases sitting between them. Variable domain in full (rest from reference TRBV7-9 and TRBJ1-1): DTGVSQNPRHKITKRGQNVTFRCDPISEHNRLYWYRQTLGQGPEFLTYFQNEAQLEKSRLLSDRFSAERPKGSFSTLEIQRTEQGDSAMYLCASSLGGRTNTEAFFGQGTRLTVV.

This clonotype was counted at least ten times. The chain recombines TRBV19 with TRBJ2-7; D unclear. Germline V lookup: CDR1 LNHDA, CDR2 SQIVND (reference sequence). V lost 1 base, J lost 3 bases, and 10 bases lay in between. The CDR3 covers 14 residues. The CDR3 DNA sequence: TGTGCCAGTAGTATAGCGGCAGGTAACTACGAGCAGTACTTC. Protein: CASSIAAGNYEQYF. Full variable domain (rest looked up from reference TRBV19 and TRBJ2-7): DGGITQSPKYLFRKEGQNVTLSCEQNLNHDAMYWYRQDPGQGLRLIYYSQIVNDFQKGDIAEGYSVSREKKESFPLTVTSAQKNPTAFYLCASSIAAGNYEQYFGPGTRLTVT.

The table lists this clonotype with a few counts. This chain links TRBV27 with TRBJ1-5; tentative D call: TRBD1 (5 bases). From germline, CDR1 is MNHEY and CDR2 SMNVEV (reference sequence). V shed 3 bases and J shed 0 bases, with 12 bases lying between them. The CDR3 extends over 16 amino acids. This CDR3 reads CASSLVAGFSNQPQHF. Written as DNA, the CDR3 is TGTGCCAGCAGTTTGGTTGCAGGGTTTAGCAATCAGCCCCAGCATTTT.

The chain joins TRBV6-6 to TRBJ2-7, with 9 bases that match TRBD1. The CDR3 loop spans 14 amino acids. V lost 4 bases to trimming and J lost 7 bases; unmatched junction nucleotides: 8. Germline lookup yields CDR1 MNHNY and CDR2 SVGAGI (reference sequence). The CDR3 protein is CASSWGTGHGEQYF. CDR3 bases: TGTGCCAGCAGTTGGGGGACAGGGCACGGGGAGCAGTACTTC.

This chain joins TRBV5-6 and TRBJ2-6; D is possibly TRBD1 (6 bases). Trimming took off 2 bases at V and 0 bases at J, with 6 bases between the two ends. The CDR3 totals 15 residues. Germline CDR1 and CDR2: SGHDT and YYEEEE. Written as DNA, the CDR3 is TGTGCCAGCAGCTTAGGGGGCTCTGGGGCCAACGTCCTGACTTTC. Translated: CASSLGGSGANVLTF.